These 8 T cell receptor beta chains originate from one sample sequenced in a study of blood T cell repertoires in COVID-19 (dated by TCRdb to 2020 to 2022). The protocol used for the library was the immunoSEQ multiplex PCR assay. Not all clones reach the TCRdb copy of this immuneACCESS table, which keeps in-frame sequences only. Checked studies attribute under half of the gap to unresolved V genes and leave the rest unexplained. In this sample the table shows 100,000 to 150,000 clones, around three quarters of which occur a single time. The ten largest clones take up approximately 2.3% of the sample. Sequenced material: peripheral blood. These receptor sequences come from an older woman with acute or convalescent COVID-19.

This clone was seen only a few times. The J gene is TRBJ1-5, the V gene TRBV28; 8 bases map to TRBD1. CDR1 and CDR2 from the germline V gene are MDHEN and SYDVKM. This CDR3 region has 15 residues. The V segment lost 6 bases and the J segment 2 bases; nucleotides outside the gene matches: 6. CDR3 sequence: CASRSQDRGNQPQHF. The CDR3 DNA sequence: TGTGCCAGCAGGTCGCAGGACAGGGGCAATCAGCCCCAGCATTTT.

The V call is TRBV10-3, the J call TRBJ2-3, with 11 bases matching TRBD2. The length of the CDR3 is 17 residues. Germline loops: CDR1 ENHRY, CDR2 SYGVKD. V gave up 2 bases and J gave up 3 bases; unmatched junction bases: 7. The CDR3 DNA reads TGTGCCATCAGTGAGGGATCCGGGACTAGCGGTACAGATACGCAGTATTTT. As protein: CAISEGSGTSGTDTQYF.

The sample holds one count of this clone. This chain uses TRBV6-6 with TRBJ1-6, with 9 bases matching TRBD1. The CDR3 runs to 13 residues. The V segment lost 5 bases and the J segment 9 bases; nucleotides outside the gene matches: 2. Germline V lookup: CDR1 MNHNY, CDR2 SVGAGI (reference sequence). CDR3 sequence reads: CASSPTGGSPLHF. The CDR3 nucleotides are TGTGCCAGCAGTCCGACAGGGGGTTCACCCCTCCACTTT.

This rearrangement joins TRBV5-1 to TRBJ2-1; weak D call: TRBD2 (6 bases). Germline CDR1 and CDR2: SGHRS and YFSETQ. Trimming stripped 2 bases from V and 4 bases from J, with 10 bases between. This CDR3 has 14 amino acids. This CDR3 reads CASSFLADYNEQFF. For the CDR3, the DNA is TGCGCCAGCAGCTTTTTAGCGGATTACAATGAGCAGTTCTTC.

This rearrangement joins TRBV5-1 to TRBJ2-6; D uncertain. This CDR3 contains 15 residues. The germline gives CDR1 SGHRS, CDR2 YFSETQ. Trimming took 1 base from V and 1 from J, leaving 6 bases between them. CDR3 DNA: TGCGCCAGCAGCTTGTTTCCGTCTGGGGCCAACGTCCTGACTTTC. Its translation is CASSLFPSGANVLTF.

This clone was seen a few times. The chain uses TRBV18 and TRBJ2-4; 7 bases are a match to TRBD2. The V and J ends lost 0 bases and 2 bases, in that order; junction bases with no gene match: 10. Germline V gene sequence: CDR1 KGHSH, CDR2 LQKENI. There are 18 residues in the CDR3. This CDR3 is CASSPPLPERETKNIQYF. The CDR3 DNA reads as TGTGCCAGCTCACCACCGTTACCCGAGCGGGAAACCAAAAACATTCAGTACTTC.

The chain joins TRBV2 to TRBJ2-6; 7 bases fit TRBD1. The CDR3 totals 13 residues. Germline V CDR1 and CDR2: SNHLY, FYNNEI. V lost 7 bases, J lost 14 bases, and 11 bases stayed unmatched. The CDR3 nucleotides read TGTGCCAGCAATTCCGGGACAGAAGTCTTCCTGACTTTC. Translation gives CASNSGTEVFLTF.

This clone was detected a few times. CDR3: CASSNPGQGNNEQFF. For the CDR3, the DNA is TGCGCCAGCTCAAATCCGGGACAGGGAAACAATGAGCAGTTCTTC. The chain combines TRBV5-1 with TRBJ2-1; 9 bases line up with TRBD1. The germline CDR1 and CDR2 sequences are SGHRS and YFSETQ. The trim removed 7 bases at V and 5 bases at J, leaving 10 bases unmatched. The CDR3 covers 15 residues.